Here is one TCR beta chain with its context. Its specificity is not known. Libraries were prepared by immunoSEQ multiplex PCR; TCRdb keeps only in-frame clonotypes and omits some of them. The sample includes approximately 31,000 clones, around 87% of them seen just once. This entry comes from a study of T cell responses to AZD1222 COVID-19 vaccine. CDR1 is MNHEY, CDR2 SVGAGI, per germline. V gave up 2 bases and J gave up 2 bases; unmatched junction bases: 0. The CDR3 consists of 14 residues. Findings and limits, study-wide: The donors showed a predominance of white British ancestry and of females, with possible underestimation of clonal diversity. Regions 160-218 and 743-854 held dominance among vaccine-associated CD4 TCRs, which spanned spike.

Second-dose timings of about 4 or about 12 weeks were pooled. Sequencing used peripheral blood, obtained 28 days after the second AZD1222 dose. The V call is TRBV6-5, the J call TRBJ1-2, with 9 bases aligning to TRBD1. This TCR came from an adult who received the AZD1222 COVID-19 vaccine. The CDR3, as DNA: TGTGCCAGCAGTTACGACAGGGGGAACTATGGCTACACCTTC. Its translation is CASSYDRGNYGYTF.